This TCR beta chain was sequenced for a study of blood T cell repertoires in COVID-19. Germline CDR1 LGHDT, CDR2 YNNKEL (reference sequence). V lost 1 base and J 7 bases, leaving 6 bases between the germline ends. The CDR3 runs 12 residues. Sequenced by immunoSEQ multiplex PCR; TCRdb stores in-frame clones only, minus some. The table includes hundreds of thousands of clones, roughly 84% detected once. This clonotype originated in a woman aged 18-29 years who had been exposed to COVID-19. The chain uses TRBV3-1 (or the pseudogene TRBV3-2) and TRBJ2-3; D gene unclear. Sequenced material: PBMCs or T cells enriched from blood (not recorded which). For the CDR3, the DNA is TGTGCCAGCAGCCAAGGAGGATATACGCAGTATTTT. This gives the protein CASSQGGYTQYF.